A selection of T cell receptor beta chains follows, all from one sample in a study of OX40 agonist ivuxolimab in advanced cancers. The method was immunoSEQ multiplex PCR; TCRdb's version includes in-frame clones alone and lacks a portion of them. The data contain 50,000 or so clones, roughly 83% of them singletons. The material sequenced was CD4+ or CD8+ T cells sorted from blood, taken in a trial of the OX40 agonist ivuxolimab. The receptors shown here come from an adult with an advanced solid tumor such as melanoma, head and neck, liver or kidney cancer. Both conserved end residues are part of each CDR3. The D gene is left open where the match is weak. Expanded clones are given a class, and other clones once, few, many or no size at all.

clone_size: .; v_call: TRBV5-5; j_call: TRBJ1-2; cdr3_length: 14; d_call: TRBD1; cdr3_nt: TGTGCCAGCAGCTTGGGGACAGGGGTCGGAGGCTACACCTTC; cdr3_aa: CASSLGTGVGGYTF
clone_size: .; v_call: TRBV7-3; j_call: TRBJ2-7; cdr3_length: 13; d_call: .; cdr3_nt: TGTGCCAGCAGCTTAACAAAACAGGACGAGCAGTACTTC; cdr3_aa: CASSLTKQDEQYF
clone_size: .; v_call: TRBV5-1; j_call: TRBJ2-5; cdr3_length: 15; d_call: TRBD1; cdr3_nt: TGCGCCAGCAGCTTAAGACAGGGGGCGGGGGAGACCCAGTACTTC; cdr3_aa: CASSLRQGAGETQYF
clone_size: .; v_call: TRBV28; j_call: TRBJ2-7; cdr3_length: 14; d_call: .; cdr3_nt: TGTGCCAGCAGATTTACGACAGCAACCTACGAGCAGTACTTC; cdr3_aa: CASRFTTATYEQYF
clone_size: .; v_call: TRBV10-3; j_call: TRBJ2-1; cdr3_length: 14; d_call: TRBD2; cdr3_nt: TGTGCCATCAGTGGTGCTAGCGGGAGATCTGAGCAGTTCTTC; cdr3_aa: CAISGASGRSEQFF
clone_size: .; v_call: TRBV20-1; j_call: TRBJ1-2; cdr3_length: 9; d_call: .; cdr3_nt: TGCAGTGGAGGGTATAACTACACCTTC; cdr3_aa: CSGGYNYTF
clone_size: .; v_call: TRBV6-1; j_call: TRBJ2-3; cdr3_length: 16; d_call: .; cdr3_nt: TGTGCCAGCAGTGAAAGGGGGGGCTATAGCACAGATACGCAGTATTTT; cdr3_aa: CASSERGGYSTDTQYF
clone_size: .; v_call: TRBV29-1; j_call: TRBJ2-5; cdr3_length: 15; d_call: TRBD1; cdr3_nt: TGCAGCGTTCGTTTAGGGGGCCAGATGGGGGAGACCCAGTACTTC; cdr3_aa: CSVRLGGQMGETQYF
clone_size: few; v_call: TRBV6-5; j_call: TRBJ1-2; cdr3_length: 13; d_call: .; cdr3_nt: TGTGCCAGCTCGGAGACCGGGGGCTATGGCTACACCTTC; cdr3_aa: CASSETGGYGYTF
clone_size: few; v_call: TRBV28; j_call: TRBJ1-5; cdr3_length: 13; d_call: .; cdr3_nt: TGTGCCAGCACTCGACAGCAGGAACAGCCCCAGCATTTT; cdr3_aa: CASTRQQEQPQHF
clone_size: few; v_call: TRBV2; j_call: TRBJ2-4; cdr3_length: 15; d_call: .; cdr3_nt: TGTGCCAGCAGGCACAGGGACTTTACCAAAAACATTCAGTACTTC; cdr3_aa: CASRHRDFTKNIQYF
clone_size: .; v_call: TRBV7-9; j_call: TRBJ2-5; cdr3_length: 15; d_call: TRBD1; cdr3_nt: TGTGCCAGCAGCTTGGGACAGGGGATTTTGGAGACCCAGTACTTC; cdr3_aa: CASSLGQGILETQYF
clone_size: .; v_call: TRBV5-1; j_call: TRBJ2-3; cdr3_length: 15; d_call: TRBD2; cdr3_nt: TGCGCCAGCAGCCGCGGGGGGGCTGAGGCAGATACGCAGTATTTT; cdr3_aa: CASSRGGAEADTQYF
clone_size: .; v_call: TRBV7-9; j_call: TRBJ2-3; cdr3_length: 17; d_call: TRBD2; cdr3_nt: TGTGCCAGCAGCTTAGGGACTAGCGGGGGGAAGGAGGATACGCAGTATTTT; cdr3_aa: CASSLGTSGGKEDTQYF
clone_size: .; v_call: TRBV5-8; j_call: TRBJ2-3; cdr3_length: 12; d_call: .; cdr3_nt: TGTGCCAGCAGCTTCCGCACAGATACGCAGTGTTTT; cdr3_aa: CASSFRTDTQCF
clone_size: .; v_call: TRBV30; j_call: TRBJ2-3; cdr3_length: 15; d_call: TRBD2; cdr3_nt: TGTGCCTGGAGTGTACTAGCGGGAGCGGCAGACACGCAGTATTTT; cdr3_aa: CAWSVLAGAADTQYF
clone_size: .; v_call: TRBV28; j_call: TRBJ1-4; cdr3_length: 14; d_call: .; cdr3_nt: TGTGCCAGCAGTTCAATGTGGGCTAATGAAAAACTGTTTTTT; cdr3_aa: CASSSMWANEKLFF
clone_size: few; v_call: TRBV2; j_call: TRBJ2-2; cdr3_length: 13; d_call: .; cdr3_nt: TGTGCCAGCAGTGAAGTTAGCACCGGGGAGCTGTTTTTT; cdr3_aa: CASSEVSTGELFF
clone_size: .; v_call: TRBV19; j_call: TRBJ2-3; cdr3_length: 14; d_call: .; cdr3_nt: TGTGCCAGTAGAATGGACAGCGGGACAGATACGCAGTATTTT; cdr3_aa: CASRMDSGTDTQYF
clone_size: .; v_call: TRBV6-5; j_call: TRBJ1-2; cdr3_length: 15; d_call: TRBD1; cdr3_nt: TGTGCCAGCAACCCTCAACCAGGGGGCTTCTATGGCTACACCTTC; cdr3_aa: CASNPQPGGFYGYTF
clone_size: .; v_call: TRBV15; j_call: TRBJ2-3; cdr3_length: 14; d_call: TRBD1; cdr3_nt: TGTGCCACTCGGACAGGGGGTCCCACAGATACGCAGTATTTT; cdr3_aa: CATRTGGPTDTQYF
clone_size: .; v_call: TRBV11-3; j_call: TRBJ2-1; cdr3_length: 14; d_call: .; cdr3_nt: TGTGCCAGCAGCTTACACAGGGCATACAATGAGCAGTTCTTC; cdr3_aa: CASSLHRAYNEQFF
clone_size: .; v_call: TRBV10-3; j_call: TRBJ2-4; cdr3_length: 14; d_call: .; cdr3_nt: TGTGCCATCAGGAGGAGATTGACCAAAAACATTCAGTACTTC; cdr3_aa: CAIRRRLTKNIQYF
clone_size: .; v_call: TRBV5-5; j_call: TRBJ2-6; cdr3_length: 17; d_call: .; cdr3_nt: TGTGCCAGCAGCTTGGGGACTCGGAGCTCTGGGGCCAACGTCCTGACTTTC; cdr3_aa: CASSLGTRSSGANVLTF
clone_size: .; v_call: TRBV4-1; j_call: TRBJ1-5; cdr3_length: 12; d_call: .; cdr3_nt: TGCGCCAGCAGCCAACCCGGCCAGCCCCAGCATTTT; cdr3_aa: CASSQPGQPQHF
clone_size: .; v_call: TRBV30; j_call: TRBJ2-3; cdr3_length: 12; d_call: .; cdr3_nt: TGTGCCTGGAGTGTACACAGGGATACGCAGTATTTT; cdr3_aa: CAWSVHRDTQYF
clone_size: .; v_call: TRBV7-9; j_call: TRBJ1-1; cdr3_length: 15; d_call: .; cdr3_nt: TGTGCCAGCAGCTTAACCACAGGGCTGAACACTGAAGCTTTCTTT; cdr3_aa: CASSLTTGLNTEAFF
clone_size: .; v_call: TRBV2; j_call: TRBJ1-2; cdr3_length: 15; d_call: .; cdr3_nt: TGTGCCAGCAGTGATAGGGGGACGGCTAACTATGGCTACACCTTC; cdr3_aa: CASSDRGTANYGYTF
clone_size: once; v_call: TRBV28; j_call: TRBJ2-7; cdr3_length: 14; d_call: .; cdr3_nt: TGTGCCAGCAGTTTTCAGAGGTGGCCCTACGAGCAGTACTTC; cdr3_aa: CASSFQRWPYEQYF
clone_size: .; v_call: TRBV5-8; j_call: TRBJ2-1; cdr3_length: 16; d_call: .; cdr3_nt: TGTGCCAGCAGCCCCCCCGGGACCCTTACTCACAATGAGCAGTTCTTC; cdr3_aa: CASSPPGTLTHNEQFF
clone_size: .; v_call: TRBV2; j_call: TRBJ2-7; cdr3_length: 14; d_call: .; cdr3_nt: TGTGCCAGCAGATCGGACAGGGACTATTACGAGCAGTACTTC; cdr3_aa: CASRSDRDYYEQYF
clone_size: .; v_call: TRBV5-4; j_call: TRBJ2-1; cdr3_length: 15; d_call: .; cdr3_nt: TGTGCCAGCATCCAGGGCGGCTCTTCCTACAATGAGCAGTTCTTC; cdr3_aa: CASIQGGSSYNEQFF
clone_size: .; v_call: TRBV5-1; j_call: TRBJ2-1; cdr3_length: 16; d_call: .; cdr3_nt: TGCGCCAGCAGCTTGGCCCCGAACGGGCCCTACAATGAGCAGTTCTTC; cdr3_aa: CASSLAPNGPYNEQFF
clone_size: .; v_call: TRBV4-3; j_call: TRBJ2-1; cdr3_length: 21; d_call: TRBD2; cdr3_nt: TGCGCCAGCAGCCAAGATTCTTGGGACCTCGTCCTGGAGCGGGAGAACAATGAGCAGTTCTTC; cdr3_aa: CASSQDSWDLVLERENNEQFF
clone_size: once; v_call: TRBV30; j_call: TRBJ1-2; cdr3_length: 15; d_call: .; cdr3_nt: TGTGCCTGGATCCACAGCGGGGGCCGATACTATGGCTACACCTTC; cdr3_aa: CAWIHSGGRYYGYTF
clone_size: .; v_call: TRBV4-2; j_call: TRBJ1-2; cdr3_length: 14; d_call: .; cdr3_nt: TGTGCCAGCAGTGACTGGGCGGGCGTAGATGGCTACACCTTC; cdr3_aa: CASSDWAGVDGYTF
clone_size: .; v_call: TRBV6-6; j_call: TRBJ2-3; cdr3_length: 16; d_call: .; cdr3_nt: TGTGCCACCTCGACGAGGCCGCGGAGCTACACAGATACGCAGTATTTT; cdr3_aa: CATSTRPRSYTDTQYF
clone_size: .; v_call: TRBV7-2; j_call: TRBJ2-7; cdr3_length: 15; d_call: TRBD1; cdr3_nt: TGTGCCAGCAGCTGGGACAGGGAGAGCTCCTACGAGCAGTACTTC; cdr3_aa: CASSWDRESSYEQYF
clone_size: .; v_call: TRBV5-6; j_call: TRBJ2-7; cdr3_length: 14; d_call: TRBD1; cdr3_nt: TGTGCCAGCAGCTTCAGAGGGCAGGGGGCCGAGCAGTACTTC; cdr3_aa: CASSFRGQGAEQYF
clone_size: once; v_call: TRBV27; j_call: TRBJ2-5; cdr3_length: 13; d_call: .; cdr3_nt: TGTGCCAGCAGCCCTGCGCCCCGGGGGACCCAGTACTTC; cdr3_aa: CASSPAPRGTQYF